One and the same sample provided the 19 T cell receptor beta chains below, sequenced in a study of blood T cell repertoires in COVID-19. Sequencing used immunoSEQ multiplex PCR; TCRdb keeps in-frame clones, though not all of them. The sample records about 100,000 clones, around four fifths being singletons. Sequencing was done on a sample of peripheral blood. The receptors here all came from a man aged 70-80 years with active or convalescent COVID-19.

The J gene is TRBJ1-2, the V gene TRBV6-6; 10 bases match TRBD1. Germline lookup yields CDR1 MNHNY and CDR2 SVGAGI (reference sequence). This CDR3 has 15 residues. V lost 6 bases to trimming and J lost 2 bases; unmatched junction nucleotides: 6. The chain's CDR3 is CASSRTGGLNYGYTF. CDR3 DNA sequence: TGTGCCAGCAGCCGGACAGGGGGTTTGAACTATGGCTACACCTTC.

V gene TRBV30 combines with J gene TRBJ2-7, with 7 bases aligning to TRBD1. Germline V gene data show CDR1 as GTSNPN and CDR2 as SVGIG (reference sequence). With V trimmed by 8 bases and J by 4 bases, 5 bases remained unmatched. The CDR3 runs to 11 residues. For the CDR3, the DNA is TGTGCCCTTACAGGGGAATACGAGCAGTACTTC. Amino acid sequence: CALTGEYEQYF.

This chain connects TRBV5-6 to TRBJ2-5; a weak D match, TRBD2 (5 bases). Trimming removed 0 bases at V and 2 bases at J, with 11 bases between. CDR3 size: 15 residues. Germline V gives CDR1 SGHDT, CDR2 YYEEEE. The CDR3 coding sequence is TGTGCCAGCAGCTTGGGGCCAGCGGAACAAGAGACCCAGTACTTC. Translating it yields CASSLGPAEQETQYF.

The rearrangement joins TRBV7-6 to TRBJ2-1; 9 bases agree with TRBD2. After removal of 4 bases from V and 2 bases from J, the junction contained 6 bases not matched to a gene. This CDR3 has 16 amino acids. The germline CDR1 and CDR2 sequences are SGHVS and FNYEAQ. The CDR3: CASSSYSGSTYNEQFF. The CDR3 DNA reads TGTGCCAGCAGCTCTTATAGCGGGAGCACCTACAATGAGCAGTTCTTC. The variable domain in full, completed from reference TRBV7-6 and TRBJ2-1, reads GAGVSQSPRYKVTKRGQDVALRCDPISGHVSLYWYRQALGQGPEFLTYFNYEAQQDKSGLPNDRFSAERPEGSISTLTIQRTEQRDSAMYRCASSSYSGSTYNEQFFGPGTRLTVL.

The gene calls are TRBV9 and TRBJ2-3, with 11 nucleotides matching TRBD1. J gave up 14 bases and V 3 bases, and 11 bases lay outside the gene matches. The CDR3 contains 14 residues. CDR1 is SGDLS, CDR2 YYNGEE, per germline. This CDR3 is CASSAGQGGPTGYF. CDR3 nucleotides: TGTGCCAGCAGCGCGGGACAGGGGGGTCCAACTGGGTATTTT.

The chain has TRBV4-2 and TRBJ1-2; D is unresolved. Germline V gene lookup returns CDR1 LGHNA and CDR2 YNFKEQ. Trimming left V 0 bases short and J 6 bases short, with 17 bases between. The CDR3 is made up of 16 amino acids. CDR3: CASSQDWRHSGNGYTF. The DNA for the CDR3 is TGTGCCAGCAGCCAAGATTGGCGGCATTCGGGAAATGGCTACACCTTC.

The chain combines TRBV19 with TRBJ1-4, with D unclear. This CDR3 is built from 16 residues. The ends were cut back, 5 bases at V and 0 bases at J, with 13 bases in the middle. From germline, CDR1 is LNHDA and CDR2 SQIVND (reference sequence). For the CDR3, the DNA is TGTGCCAGTAGTCACACCGCGGGGACAACTAATGAAAAACTGTTTTTT. This encodes CASSHTAGTTNEKLFF. Full variable domain (remainder filled in from reference TRBV19 and TRBJ1-4): DGGITQSPKYLFRKEGQNVTLSCEQNLNHDAMYWYRQDPGQGLRLIYYSQIVNDFQKGDIAEGYSVSREKKESFPLTVTSAQKNPTAFYLCASSHTAGTTNEKLFFGSGTQLSVL.

J is TRBJ2-7 and V is TRBV28; 9 positions agree with TRBD1. Germline V lookup: CDR1 MDHEN, CDR2 SYDVKM. The J segment lost 3 bases and the V segment lost 10 bases, leaving 7 bases of the junction unmatched. CDR3 size: 13 residues. The CDR3: CATQGQGFYEQYF. DNA for the CDR3: TGTGCCACCCAGGGACAGGGATTCTACGAGCAGTACTTC.

V gene TRBV14 combines with J gene TRBJ2-5; 7 nucleotides line up with TRBD2. In germline, CDR1 is SGHDN, CDR2 FVKESK. Unmatched junction bases numbered 6, after V lost 3 bases and J lost 2 bases. The CDR3 runs 15 residues. In nucleotides, the CDR3 is TGTGCCAGCAGCCACAGACTAGCCTATCAAGAGACCCAGTACTTC. This translates into CASSHRLAYQETQYF. The full variable domain, completed using reference TRBV14 and TRBJ2-5, is EAGVTQFPSHSVIEKGQTVTLRCDPISGHDNLYWYRRVMGKEIKFLLHFVKESKQDESGMPNNRFLAERTGGTYSTLKVQPAELEDSGVYFCASSHRLAYQETQYFGPGTRLLVL.

J is TRBJ1-2 and V is TRBV19; D may be TRBD1 (5 bases). Germline V gene data show CDR1 as LNHDA and CDR2 as SQIVND (reference sequence). Trimming pared 5 bases from V and 3 bases from J, leaving 13 bases between. This CDR3 comprises 14 residues. In nucleotides, the CDR3 is TGTGCCAGTAGTCCCGATAGGGGCTACTATGGCTACACCTTC. Its protein product is CASSPDRGYYGYTF. Together with reference TRBV19 and TRBJ1-2, the CDR3 gives the full variable domain: DGGITQSPKYLFRKEGQNVTLSCEQNLNHDAMYWYRQDPGQGLRLIYYSQIVNDFQKGDIAEGYSVSREKKESFPLTVTSAQKNPTAFYLCASSPDRGYYGYTFGSGTRLTVV.

This chain connects TRBV10-2 to TRBJ2-7; 10 positions match TRBD2. Germline lookup yields CDR1 WSHSY and CDR2 SAAADI. V lost 8 bases and J lost 5; bases outside the gene matches: 12. This CDR3 contains 15 residues. This chain's CDR3 is CASVPTLAGVDEQYF. The DNA of the CDR3 is TGCGCCAGCGTACCTACTCTAGCGGGAGTCGACGAGCAGTACTTC.

The chain links TRBV4-3 to TRBJ2-7, with 8 bases that match TRBD2. The length of the CDR3 is 15 residues. Germline CDR1 LGHNA, CDR2 YSLEER. V shed 0 bases, J shed 3 bases, and the junction held 4 bases outside the gene matches. CDR3 loop: CASSQDRRGDYEQYF. Written as DNA, the CDR3 is TGCGCCAGCAGCCAAGATAGGCGGGGGGACTACGAGCAGTACTTC.

The V call is TRBV5-4, the J call TRBJ2-3; D might be TRBD2 (6 bases). Looked up from germline, CDR1 is SGHNT and CDR2 is YYREEE (reference sequence). CDR3 length: 14 amino acids. V lost 5 bases and J 5 bases, leaving 15 bases between the germline ends. The DNA for the CDR3 is TGTGCCAGCAGTACCCGGGAGCTGGGAGATACGCAGTATTTT. Its protein is CASSTRELGDTQYF.

The gene calls are TRBV7-9 and TRBJ2-2, with no clear D. Germline-derived CDR1 and CDR2 are SEHNR and FQNEAQ (reference sequence). V shed 6 bases and J shed 6 bases, with 11 bases lying between them. There are 13 residues in the CDR3. CDR3 protein: CASRVEYAGELFF. CDR3 sequence (DNA): TGTGCCAGCAGAGTGGAGTACGCCGGGGAGCTGTTTTTT.

The rearrangement uses TRBV30 and TRBJ2-3; D unresolved. CDR3 length: 15 residues. Germline V gives CDR1 GTSNPN, CDR2 SVGIG (reference sequence). Trimming removed 0 bases from V and 10 bases from J, with 20 bases in between. CDR3: CAWSVRLSRTSAQYF. The CDR3 DNA reads TGTGCCTGGAGTGTAAGACTTTCCCGCACGAGTGCGCAGTATTTT.

This sequence joins TRBV10-3 and TRBJ2-1; tentative D call: TRBD1 (6 bases). The CDR3 sequence is 15 residues long. CDR1 and CDR2 (germline): ENHRY, SYGVKD. V was cut by 2 bases and J by 5 bases, with 13 bases left in between. The CDR3 region is CAISEMTGPHNEQFF. The CDR3 coding sequence is TGTGCCATCAGTGAGATGACAGGTCCCCACAATGAGCAGTTCTTC.

V and J are TRBV5-1 and TRBJ1-1; 8 bases are a match to TRBD1. This CDR3 is built from 16 residues. Germline trimming cut 4 bases from V and 5 bases from J; bases unmatched to any gene: 13. The germline CDR1 and CDR2 sequences are SGHRS and YFSETQ. This chain's CDR3 is CASSPLPQGALTEAFF. Here the CDR3 DNA reads TGCGCCAGCAGCCCCCTCCCCCAGGGGGCGCTTACTGAAGCTTTCTTT.

This clone occurred once. The gene calls are TRBV27 and TRBJ2-7; 10 bases agree with TRBD1. Looked up from germline, CDR1 is MNHEY and CDR2 is SMNVEV (reference sequence). The CDR3 is made up of 13 amino acids. V dropped 8 bases and J dropped 0; count of bases not matched to a gene: 1. This chain's CDR3 is CASRDRGSYEQYF. CDR3 nucleotide sequence: TGTGCCAGCCGGGACAGGGGCTCCTACGAGCAGTACTTC.

V is TRBV6-1 and J is TRBJ2-7; TRBD1 is a possible D gene (6 bases). The ends were cut back, 8 bases at V and 9 bases at J, with 14 bases in the middle. From germline, CDR1 is MNHNS and CDR2 SASEGT. The CDR3 extends over 11 amino acids. Written as DNA, the CDR3 is TGTGCCAGCGTTGAAGCAGGGGTGCAGTACTTC. This codes for CASVEAGVQYF.